The clone carrying this TCR beta chain has a handful of counts. The data were taken from a study of blood T cell repertoires in COVID-19. Study in general: Spain, Italy and the United States supplied samples that represented acute and convalescent COVID-19. Sources were T cells, B-cell-depleted T cells, or PBMCs; the material itself was cDNA or gDNA.

Germline V gives CDR1 SNHLY, CDR2 FYNNEI. With 4 bases removed from V and 6 bases from J, the gap between germline ends came to 12 bases. This CDR3 has 14 amino acids. Methods used by the authors: Estimated nucleated cell counts came from reference gene primer amplification. The method was immunoSEQ multiplex PCR; TCRdb's version includes in-frame clones alone and lacks a portion of them. V and J calls and clone size are copied from that table; D and trimming were computed from the DNA. The sample gives under 200,000 clones, approximately 81% of which show up once; roughly 5% is in the top ten. This sequence joins TRBV2 and TRBJ2-2, with TRBD1 as a possible D gene (5 bases). The sample consisted of peripheral blood. The TCR comes from a woman older than 75 with acute or convalescent COVID-19. The CDR3 region has the DNA TGTGCCAGCAGTGTTATGGGGCAGCCCGGGGAGCTGTTTTTT. It encodes CASSVMGQPGELFF.